The sequence of this T cell receptor beta chain was determined in a study of blood T cell repertoires in COVID-19. In the study overall: COVID-19 samples from acute and convalescent phases originated in the United States, Italy and Spain. PBMCs, B-cell-depleted T cells, or T cells were the source of the cDNA or gDNA that made up the material.

The CDR3 sequence is 20 residues long. The trim removed 4 bases at V and 2 bases at J, leaving 15 bases unmatched. Germline V gene data show CDR1 as LGHNA and CDR2 as YNFKEQ. This clone turned up a few times. In the authors' methods: Reference gene primer amplification yielded estimated nucleated cell counts. Only in-frame clones appear in the TCRdb table, and some are missing; sequencing was by immunoSEQ multiplex PCR. V and J calls and clone size come straight from that table; D and trimming were deduced from the DNA. The sample yields 110,000 to 150,000 clones, roughly four fifths seen once. The source of this sequence is a human donor in a cohort sampled during active COVID-19. The specimen was peripheral blood. The rearrangement joins TRBV4-2 to TRBJ2-3, with TRBD2 identical over 13 bases. The CDR3 DNA reads as TGTGCCAGCAGCCGCAGAATGACTAGCGGGAGGTTTGGTCCCACAGATACGCAGTATTTT. Its protein product is CASSRRMTSGRFGPTDTQYF.